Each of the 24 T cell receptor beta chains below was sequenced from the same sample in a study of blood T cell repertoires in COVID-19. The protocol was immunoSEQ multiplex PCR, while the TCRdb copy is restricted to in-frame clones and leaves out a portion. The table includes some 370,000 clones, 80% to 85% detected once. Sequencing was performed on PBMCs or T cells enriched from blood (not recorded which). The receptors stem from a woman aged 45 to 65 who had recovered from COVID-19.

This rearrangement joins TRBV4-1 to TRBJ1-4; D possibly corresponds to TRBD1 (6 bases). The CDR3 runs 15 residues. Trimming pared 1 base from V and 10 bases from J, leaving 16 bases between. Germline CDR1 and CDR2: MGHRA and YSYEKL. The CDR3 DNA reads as TGCGCCAGCAGCCAAGGGGCGGGTAGGGGGATAAAACTGTTTTTT. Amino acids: CASSQGAGRGIKLFF.

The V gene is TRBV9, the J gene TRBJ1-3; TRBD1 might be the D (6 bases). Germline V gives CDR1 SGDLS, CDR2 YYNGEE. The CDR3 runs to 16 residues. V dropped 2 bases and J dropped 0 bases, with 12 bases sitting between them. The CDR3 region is CASSVGTGSSGNTIYF. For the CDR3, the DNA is TGTGCCAGCAGCGTTGGAACAGGGTCCTCTGGAAACACCATATATTTT. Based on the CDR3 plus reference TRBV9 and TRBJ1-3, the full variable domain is DSGVTQTPKHLITATGQRVTLRCSPRSGDLSVYWYQQSLDQGLQFLIQYYNGEERAKGNILERFSAQQFPDLHSELNLSSLELGDSALYFCASSVGTGSSGNTIYFGEGSWLTVV.

In DNA, the CDR3 is TGTGCCATCAGTGAGTCGGGGGGACAGGGGGCTTCGCGTGCTTTCTTT. Its protein product is CAISESGGQGASRAFF. The rearrangement links TRBV10-3 to TRBJ1-1; 12 bases map to TRBD1. CDR3 length: 16 amino acids. Germline V gene data show CDR1 as ENHRY and CDR2 as SYGVKD. With 0 bases clipped from V and 11 bases from J, the junction kept 10 bases outside the gene matches.

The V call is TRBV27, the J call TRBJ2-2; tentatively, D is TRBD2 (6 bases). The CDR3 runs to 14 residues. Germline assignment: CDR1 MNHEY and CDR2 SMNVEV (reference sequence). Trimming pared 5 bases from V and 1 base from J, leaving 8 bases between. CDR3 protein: CASSGLMNTGELFF. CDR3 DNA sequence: TGTGCCAGCAGTGGACTAATGAACACCGGGGAGCTGTTTTTT.

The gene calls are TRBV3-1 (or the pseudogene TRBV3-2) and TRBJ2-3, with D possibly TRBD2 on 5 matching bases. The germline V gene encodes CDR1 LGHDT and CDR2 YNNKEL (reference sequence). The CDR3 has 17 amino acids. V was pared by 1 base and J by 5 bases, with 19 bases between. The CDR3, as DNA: TGTGCCAGCAGCCAAGGTCTTGCCCCGGGGTCCGGAGATACGCAGTATTTT. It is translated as CASSQGLAPGSGDTQYF.

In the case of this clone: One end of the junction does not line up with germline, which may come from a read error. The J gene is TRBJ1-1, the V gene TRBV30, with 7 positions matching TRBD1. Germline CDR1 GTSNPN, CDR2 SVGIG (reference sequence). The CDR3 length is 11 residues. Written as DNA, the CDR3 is TGCCAGACAGGGCGGAACACTGAAGCTTTCTTT. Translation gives CQTGRNTEAFF.

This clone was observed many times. The chain's CDR3 is CASSYSRENYGYTF. Written as DNA, the CDR3 is TGTGCCAGCAGTTACTCCAGGGAAAACTATGGCTACACCTTC. The rearrangement uses TRBV6-5 and TRBJ1-2; D possibly corresponds to TRBD1 (5 bases). V was trimmed by 0 bases and J by 2 bases, leaving 7 bases between them. The CDR3 contains 14 residues. Germline assignment: CDR1 MNHEY and CDR2 SVGAGI.

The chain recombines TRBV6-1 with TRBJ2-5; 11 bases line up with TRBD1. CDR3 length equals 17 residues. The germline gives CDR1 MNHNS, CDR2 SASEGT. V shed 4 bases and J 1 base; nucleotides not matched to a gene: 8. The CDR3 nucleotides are TGTGCCAGCAGTGGAAGCCGGGACAGGGGGAGCCAAGAGACCCAGTACTTC. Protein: CASSGSRDRGSQETQYF.

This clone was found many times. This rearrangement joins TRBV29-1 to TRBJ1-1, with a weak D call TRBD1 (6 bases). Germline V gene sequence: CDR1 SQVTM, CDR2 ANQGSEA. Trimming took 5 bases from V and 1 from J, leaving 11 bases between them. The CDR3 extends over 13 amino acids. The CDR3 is CSVSGQTNTEAFF. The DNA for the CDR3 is TGCAGCGTTTCCGGACAGACGAACACTGAAGCTTTCTTT.

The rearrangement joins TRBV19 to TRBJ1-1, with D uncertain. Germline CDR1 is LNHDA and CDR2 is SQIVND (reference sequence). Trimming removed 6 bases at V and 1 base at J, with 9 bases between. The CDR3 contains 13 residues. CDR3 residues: CASSPYRNTEAFF. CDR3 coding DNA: TGTGCCAGTAGCCCGTACAGGAACACTGAAGCTTTCTTT. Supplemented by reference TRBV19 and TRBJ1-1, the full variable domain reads DGGITQSPKYLFRKEGQNVTLSCEQNLNHDAMYWYRQDPGQGLRLIYYSQIVNDFQKGDIAEGYSVSREKKESFPLTVTSAQKNPTAFYLCASSPYRNTEAFFGQGTRLTVV.

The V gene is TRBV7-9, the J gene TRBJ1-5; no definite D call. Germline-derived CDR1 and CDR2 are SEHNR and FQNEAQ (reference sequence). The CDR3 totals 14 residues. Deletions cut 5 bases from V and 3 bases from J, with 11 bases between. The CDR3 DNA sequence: TGTGCCAGCAGCCCCTTCCTAGACAATCAGCCCCAGCATTTT. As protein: CASSPFLDNQPQHF. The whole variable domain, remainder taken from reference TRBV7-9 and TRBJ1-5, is DTGVSQNPRHKITKRGQNVTFRCDPISEHNRLYWYRQTLGQGPEFLTYFQNEAQLEKSRLLSDRFSAERPKGSFSTLEIQRTEQGDSAMYLCASSPFLDNQPQHFGDGTRLSIL.

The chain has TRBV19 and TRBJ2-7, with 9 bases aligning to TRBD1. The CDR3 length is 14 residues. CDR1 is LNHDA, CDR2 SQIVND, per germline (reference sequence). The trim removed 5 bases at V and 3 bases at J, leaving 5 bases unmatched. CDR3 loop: CASSSQDRGYEQYF. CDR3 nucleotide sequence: TGTGCCAGTAGTTCACAGGACAGGGGCTACGAGCAGTACTTC. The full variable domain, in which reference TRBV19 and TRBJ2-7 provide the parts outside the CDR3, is DGGITQSPKYLFRKEGQNVTLSCEQNLNHDAMYWYRQDPGQGLRLIYYSQIVNDFQKGDIAEGYSVSREKKESFPLTVTSAQKNPTAFYLCASSSQDRGYEQYFGPGTRLTVT.

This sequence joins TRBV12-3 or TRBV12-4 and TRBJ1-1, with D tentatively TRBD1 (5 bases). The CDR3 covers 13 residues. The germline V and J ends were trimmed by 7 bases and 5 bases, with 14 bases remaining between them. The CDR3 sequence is CASKTGEGTEAFF. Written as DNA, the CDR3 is TGTGCCAGCAAAACGGGGGAGGGAACTGAAGCTTTCTTT.

Written as DNA, the CDR3 is TGTGCCAGCAGTACTCGGGGGAGCATCACTGAAGCTTTCTTT. This translates into CASSTRGSITEAFF. V usage is TRBV7-9 and J usage is TRBJ1-1; tentatively, D is TRBD1 (5 bases). Per germline, CDR1 SEHNR and CDR2 FQNEAQ (reference sequence). The CDR3 has 14 amino acids. The V gene lost 6 bases and the J gene lost 4 bases, with 15 bases spanning the gap. Filled out from reference TRBV7-9 and TRBJ1-1, the complete variable domain reads DTGVSQNPRHKITKRGQNVTFRCDPISEHNRLYWYRQTLGQGPEFLTYFQNEAQLEKSRLLSDRFSAERPKGSFSTLEIQRTEQGDSAMYLCASSTRGSITEAFFGQGTRLTVV.

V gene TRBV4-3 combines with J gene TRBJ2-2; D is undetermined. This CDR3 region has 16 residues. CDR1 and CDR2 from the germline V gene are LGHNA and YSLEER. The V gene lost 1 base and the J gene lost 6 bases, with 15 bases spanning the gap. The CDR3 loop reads CASSQGLIWAPGELFF. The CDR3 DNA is TGCGCCAGCAGCCAAGGTCTAATCTGGGCACCCGGGGAGCTGTTTTTT.

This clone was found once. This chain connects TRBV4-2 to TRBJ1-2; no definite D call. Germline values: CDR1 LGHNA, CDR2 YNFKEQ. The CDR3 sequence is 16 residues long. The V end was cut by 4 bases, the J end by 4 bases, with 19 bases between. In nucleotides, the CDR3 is TGTGCCAGCAGCCCGACGGACCGCCGGGAGGTCTATGGCTACACCTTC. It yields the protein CASSPTDRREVYGYTF.

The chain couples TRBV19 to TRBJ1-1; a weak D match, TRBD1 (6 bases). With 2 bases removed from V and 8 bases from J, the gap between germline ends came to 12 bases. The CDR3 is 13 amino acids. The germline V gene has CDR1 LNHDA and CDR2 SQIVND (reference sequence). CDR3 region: CASSITWQGEAFF. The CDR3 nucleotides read TGTGCCAGTAGTATAACTTGGCAGGGGGAAGCTTTCTTT. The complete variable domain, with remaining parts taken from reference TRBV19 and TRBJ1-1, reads DGGITQSPKYLFRKEGQNVTLSCEQNLNHDAMYWYRQDPGQGLRLIYYSQIVNDFQKGDIAEGYSVSREKKESFPLTVTSAQKNPTAFYLCASSITWQGEAFFGQGTRLTVV.

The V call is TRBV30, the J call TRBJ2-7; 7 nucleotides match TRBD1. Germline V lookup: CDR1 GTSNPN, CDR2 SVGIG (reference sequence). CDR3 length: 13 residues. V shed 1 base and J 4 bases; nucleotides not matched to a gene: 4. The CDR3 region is CAWSGQGVYEQYF. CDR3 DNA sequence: TGTGCCTGGAGTGGGCAGGGGGTTTACGAGCAGTACTTC.

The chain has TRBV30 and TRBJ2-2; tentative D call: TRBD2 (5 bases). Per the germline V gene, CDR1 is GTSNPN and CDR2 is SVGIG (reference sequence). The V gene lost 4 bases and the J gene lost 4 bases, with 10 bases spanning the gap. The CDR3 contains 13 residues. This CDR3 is CAWNSGGTGELFF. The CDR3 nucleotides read TGTGCCTGGAATTCCGGAGGCACCGGGGAGCTGTTTTTT.

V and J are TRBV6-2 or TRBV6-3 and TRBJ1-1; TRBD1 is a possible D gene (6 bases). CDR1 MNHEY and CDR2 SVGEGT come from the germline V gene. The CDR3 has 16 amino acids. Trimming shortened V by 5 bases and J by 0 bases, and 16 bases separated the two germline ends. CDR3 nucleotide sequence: TGTGCCAGCAGTGGAGACAGGACACTCATGAACACTGAAGCTTTCTTT. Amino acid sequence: CASSGDRTLMNTEAFF.

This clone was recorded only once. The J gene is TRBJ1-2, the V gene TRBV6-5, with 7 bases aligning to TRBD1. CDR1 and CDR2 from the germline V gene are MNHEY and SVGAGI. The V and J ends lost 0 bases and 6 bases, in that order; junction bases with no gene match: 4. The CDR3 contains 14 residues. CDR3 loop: CASSYSGRGDGYTF. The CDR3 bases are TGTGCCAGCAGTTACTCAGGCAGGGGGGATGGCTACACCTTC.

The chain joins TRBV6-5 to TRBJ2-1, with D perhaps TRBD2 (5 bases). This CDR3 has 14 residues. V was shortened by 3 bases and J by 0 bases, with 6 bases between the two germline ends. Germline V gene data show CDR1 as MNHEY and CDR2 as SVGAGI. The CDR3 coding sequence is TGTGCCAGCAGTTATGGGAGCTCCTACAATGAGCAGTTCTTC. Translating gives CASSYGSSYNEQFF.

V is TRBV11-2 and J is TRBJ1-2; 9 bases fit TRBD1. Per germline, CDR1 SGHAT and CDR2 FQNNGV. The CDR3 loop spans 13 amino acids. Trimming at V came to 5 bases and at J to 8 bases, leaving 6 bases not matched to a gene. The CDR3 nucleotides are TGTGCCAGCAGCAAACAGGGGGCGGGAGGCTACACCTTC. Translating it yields CASSKQGAGGYTF.

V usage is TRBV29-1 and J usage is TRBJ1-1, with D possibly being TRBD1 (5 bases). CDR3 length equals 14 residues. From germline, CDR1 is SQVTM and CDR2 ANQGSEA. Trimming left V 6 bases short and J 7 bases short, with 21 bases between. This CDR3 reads CSVGRPGIVGEAFF. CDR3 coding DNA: TGCAGCGTAGGGCGGCCAGGGATAGTAGGTGAAGCTTTCTTT.